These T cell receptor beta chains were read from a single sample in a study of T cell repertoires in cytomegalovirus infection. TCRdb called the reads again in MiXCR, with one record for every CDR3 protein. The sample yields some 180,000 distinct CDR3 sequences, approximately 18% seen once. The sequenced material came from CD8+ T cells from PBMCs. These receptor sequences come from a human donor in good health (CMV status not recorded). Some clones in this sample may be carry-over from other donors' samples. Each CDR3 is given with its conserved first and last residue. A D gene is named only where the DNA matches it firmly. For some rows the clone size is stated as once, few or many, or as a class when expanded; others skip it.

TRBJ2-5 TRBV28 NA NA TGTGCCAGCAGTGTCCCTTGGGGGAGCACCCAAGAGACCCAGTACTTC CASSVPWGSTQETQYF
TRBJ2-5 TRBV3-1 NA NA TGTGCCAGCAGCCAACCCCGTGTCCGACGAGAGACCCAGTACTTC CASSQPRVRRETQYF
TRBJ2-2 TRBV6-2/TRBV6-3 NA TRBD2 TGTGCCAGCAGTTACTCGACTAGCGGGGGTTACACCGGGGAGCTGTTTTTT CASSYSTSGGYTGELFF
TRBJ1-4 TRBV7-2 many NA TGTGCCAGCAGCGCGGCACTAATGGAGAAACTGTTTTTT CASSAALMEKLFF
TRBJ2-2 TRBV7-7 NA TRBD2 TGTGCCAGCAGCTTACAGATAGCGGGGAGCACCGGGGAGCTGTTTTTT CASSLQIAGSTGELFF
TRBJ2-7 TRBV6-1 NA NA TGTGCCAGCAGTGATGGACCAGTTGCCTACGAGCAGTACTTC CASSDGPVAYEQYF
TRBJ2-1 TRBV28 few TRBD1 TGTGCCAGCAGTTCTGAGGGACAGGGCTTTTACAATGAGCAGTTCTTC CASSSEGQGFYNEQFF
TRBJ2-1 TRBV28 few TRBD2 TGTGCCAGCGACTTGGGGGGGAGGACTCTTACCTACAATGAGCAGTTCTTC CASDLGGRTLTYNEQFF
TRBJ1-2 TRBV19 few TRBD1 TGTGCCAGTAGTATAGAACAGGGGGCAAACTATGGCTACACCTTC CASSIEQGANYGYTF
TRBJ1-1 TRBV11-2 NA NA TGTGCCAGCAGCTTAGCACGGAGGGTGCGAGGTAACACTGAAGCTTTCTTT CASSLARRVRGNTEAFF
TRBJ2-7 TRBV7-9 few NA TGTGCCAGCAGCCCTCGGGACGTTAGCTCCTACGAGCAGTACTTC CASSPRDVSSYEQYF
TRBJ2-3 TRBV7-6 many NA TGTGCCAGCAGCTTAGGGGTTTTGGGCACAAGCACAGATACGCAGTATTTT CASSLGVLGTSTDTQYF
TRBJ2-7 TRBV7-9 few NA TGTGCCAGCAGCCGACAGGTCTCCTACGAGCAGTACTTC CASSRQVSYEQYF
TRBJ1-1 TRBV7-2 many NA TGTGCCAGCAGCTCCGACAGGAACACTGAAGCTTTCTTT CASSSDRNTEAFF
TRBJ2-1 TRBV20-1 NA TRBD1 TGCGGGGGCTGGGACAGGGAGGGTTACAATGAGCAGTTCTTC CGGWDREGYNEQFF
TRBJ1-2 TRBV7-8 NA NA TGTGCCAGCAGCTTAGACAGGGATGGCTACACCTTC CASSLDRDGYTF
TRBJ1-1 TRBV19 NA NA TGTGCCAGTAGTATACGGTGGAACACTGAAGCTTTCTTT CASSIRWNTEAFF
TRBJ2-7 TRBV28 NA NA TGTGCCAGCCAAGGGGAGGACTCCTACGAGCAGTACTTC CASQGEDSYEQYF
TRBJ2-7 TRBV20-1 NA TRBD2 TGCAGTGCAGCGAAGCGGGGGGGACCCTACGAGCAGTACTTC CSAAKRGGPYEQYF
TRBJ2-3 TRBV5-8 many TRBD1 TGTGCCAGCAGCTTCGGGACAGAATTATCTAGCACAGATACGCAGTATTTT CASSFGTELSSTDTQYF
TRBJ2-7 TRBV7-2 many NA TGTGCCAGCAGCTTAAAATCCTCCGGGGACTACGAGCAGTACTTC CASSLKSSGDYEQYF
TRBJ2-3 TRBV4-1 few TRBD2 TGCGCCAGCAGCCAAGATCGGCTAGCGGGGGGTAGCACAGATACGCAGTATTTT CASSQDRLAGGSTDTQYF
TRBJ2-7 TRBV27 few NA TGTGCCAGCAGTTTAGGTCCGGACTACGAGCAGTACTTC CASSLGPDYEQYF
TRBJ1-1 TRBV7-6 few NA TGTGCCAGCAGCTTATCGGGACACCAGATGAACACTGAAGCTTTCTTT CASSLSGHQMNTEAFF
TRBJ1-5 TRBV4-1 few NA TGCGCCAGCAGCCAAAGTTCTGGTTATAGCAATCAGCCCCAGCATTTT CASSQSSGYSNQPQHF
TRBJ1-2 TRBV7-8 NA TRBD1 TGTGCCAGCAGCGTGCGGGACAGATACAACTATGGCTACACCTTC CASSVRDRYNYGYTF
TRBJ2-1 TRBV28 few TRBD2 TGTGCCAGCAGTTGGCTAGCGGGGCTTTACTACAATGAGCAGTTCTTC CASSWLAGLYYNEQFF
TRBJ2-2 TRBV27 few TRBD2 TGTGCCAGCAGTCGTCCGGGACTAGCGGGGACCGGGGAGCTGTTTTTT CASSRPGLAGTGELFF